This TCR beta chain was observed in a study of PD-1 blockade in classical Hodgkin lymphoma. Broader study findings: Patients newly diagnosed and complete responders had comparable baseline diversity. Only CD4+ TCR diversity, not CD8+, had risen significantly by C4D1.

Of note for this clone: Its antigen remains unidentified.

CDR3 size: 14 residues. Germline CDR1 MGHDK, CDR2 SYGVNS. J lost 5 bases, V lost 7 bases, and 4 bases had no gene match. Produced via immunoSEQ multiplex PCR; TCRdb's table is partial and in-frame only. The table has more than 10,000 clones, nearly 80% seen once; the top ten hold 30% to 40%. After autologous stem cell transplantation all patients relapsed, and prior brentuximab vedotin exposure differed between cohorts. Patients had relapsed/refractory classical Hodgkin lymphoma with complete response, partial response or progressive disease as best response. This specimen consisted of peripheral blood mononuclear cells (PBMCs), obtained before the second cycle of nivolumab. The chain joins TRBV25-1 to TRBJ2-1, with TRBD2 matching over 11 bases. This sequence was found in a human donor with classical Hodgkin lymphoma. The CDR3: CASKLAGAHNEQFF. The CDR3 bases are TGTGCCAGCAAACTAGCGGGAGCCCACAATGAGCAGTTCTTC. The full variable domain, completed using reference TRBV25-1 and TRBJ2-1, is EADIYQTPRYLVIGTGKKITLECSQTMGHDKMYWYQQDPGMELHLIHYSYGVNSTEKGDLSSESTVSRIRTEHFPLTLESARPSHTSQYLCASKLAGAHNEQFFGPGTRLTVL.